The rows below give T cell receptor beta chains drawn from one sample of a study of STAT3 mutations in large granular lymphocyte leukemia. Assay used: immunoSEQ multiplex PCR; TCRdb lists only in-frame clones, some missing. Of roughly 40,000 clones detected, about 81% appear once; the ten largest clones hold 0.4% to 0.55%. Sequenced input: PBMCs. Every receptor here comes from a human donor with T large granular lymphocyte leukemia. Some clones in this sample may be carry-over from other donors' samples. The CDR3 runs from the conserved cysteine through the conserved F or W. The D gene is left open where the match is weak. The size entry is marked missing in some rows and otherwise reads once, few, many or a size class.

TRBJ1-1 | . | TRBV6-6 | . | TGTGCCAGCAGTTACTCGAATAGGTTGGCTGAAGCTTTCTTT | CASSYSNRLAEAFF
TRBJ1-5 | . | TRBV19 | . | TGTGCCAGTAGTAGAACCCCTGAACACAGGGCTAATCAGCCCCAGCATTTT | CASSRTPEHRANQPQHF
TRBJ2-7 | . | TRBV13 | . | TGTGCCAGCAGCTCAACACAGGGAGTCAGCGGCTACGAGCAGTACTTC | CASSSTQGVSGYEQYF
TRBJ1-3 | . | TRBV5-1 | TRBD1 | TGCGCCAGCAGCTTAGGACAGGGACCATTCTCTGGAAACACCATATATTTT | CASSLGQGPFSGNTIYF
TRBJ2-6 | few | TRBV19 | . | TGTGCCACCTCCTTTGGAAGCGGGGCCAACGTCCTGACTTTC | CATSFGSGANVLTF
TRBJ1-5 | once | TRBV28 | TRBD1 | TGTGGGACGGGAGGGGGGACAGCTTGGGATGAGCCCCAGCATTTT | CGTGGGTAWDEPQHF
TRBJ1-4 | . | TRBV15 | . | TGTGCCACCGCGAGTACTCGAAATGAAAAACTGTTTTTT | CATASTRNEKLFF
TRBJ1-5 | once | TRBV27 | TRBD1 | TGTGCCAGCAGTCTACAGGGGGCCAATCAGCCCCAGCATTTT | CASSLQGANQPQHF
TRBJ1-5 | . | TRBV21-1 | . | TGTGCCAGCAGCAAAGGTGGGCAGGGCGTGGGACAGCCCCAGCATTTT | CASSKGGQGVGQPQHF
TRBJ1-4 | . | TRBV15 | . | TGTGCCACCAGCAGAGAAGGCCAGTATAATGAAAAACTGTTTTTT | CATSREGQYNEKLFF
TRBJ2-2 | few | TRBV18 | TRBD1 | TGTGCCAGCTCAGCGACAGGGACCGGGGAGCTGTTTTTT | CASSATGTGELFF
TRBJ1-2 | once | TRBV6-5 | . | TGTGCCAGCACCCCACGGAACAGTTATGGCTACACCTTC | CASTPRNSYGYTF
TRBJ1-5 | few | TRBV4-2 | . | TGTGCCAGCCGGGACCCGGGGACCAATCAGCCCCAGCATTTT | CASRDPGTNQPQHF
TRBJ2-7 | . | TRBV7-2 | . | TGTGCCAGCAGCTTAGAGTCAGCCTACGAGCAGTACTTC | CASSLESAYEQYF
TRBJ2-7 | . | TRBV13 | TRBD1 | TGTGCCAGCAGCTTAGGGACAGGGGCCTACGAGCAGTACTTC | CASSLGTGAYEQYF
TRBJ2-5 | . | TRBV7-2 | TRBD1 | TGTGCCAGCAGCGAAATAGACAGGGGGCGCGAAGAGACCCAGTACTTC | CASSEIDRGREETQYF
TRBJ2-7 | few | TRBV7-2 | TRBD2 | TGTGCCAGCAGGCAGAGGCGGGGGTTCTCCTACGAGCAGTACTTC | CASRQRRGFSYEQYF
TRBJ1-1 | once | TRBV28 | . | TGTGCCAGCGCCTCAAACTGGGGCCGGAACACTGAAGCTTTCTTT | CASASNWGRNTEAFF
TRBJ1-2 | . | TRBV20-1 | . | TGCAGTGCGGATCAGAACTATGGCTACACCTTC | CSADQNYGYTF
TRBJ1-1 | . | TRBV14 | . | TGTGCCAGCAGCCGGGGACAACCCGGTGAAGCTTTCTTT | CASSRGQPGEAFF
TRBJ1-6 | . | TRBV10-3 | . | TGTGCCATCAACCCAGGCTCCTATAATTCACCCCTCCACTTT | CAINPGSYNSPLHF
TRBJ2-2 | . | TRBV5-4 | TRBD1 | TGTGCCAGCAGCTTGGCCAAACAGGGGGCCGAAGGGGAGCTGTTTTTT | CASSLAKQGAEGELFF
TRBJ1-1 | . | TRBV6-5 | . | TGTGCCAGCAGCTGGAAGCCGGGGACTGAAGCTTTCTTT | CASSWKPGTEAFF
TRBJ1-2 | . | TRBV7-2 | TRBD1 | TGTGCCAGCAGGCGGACAGGGCCCTATGGCTACACCTTC | CASRRTGPYGYTF
TRBJ2-3 | . | TRBV6-6 | . | TGTGCCAGCAGTTACGGGGGGATCACAGATACGCAGTATTTT | CASSYGGITDTQYF
TRBJ2-5 | . | TRBV5-1 | . | TGCGCCAGCAACAGAGGGGCAGGGCAAGAGACCCAGTACTTC | CASNRGAGQETQYF
TRBJ1-5 | . | TRBV5-4 | . | TGTGCCAGCAGCTTGGGGGTTCCAGGAAGTAATCAGCCCCAGCATTTT | CASSLGVPGSNQPQHF
TRBJ2-2 | . | TRBV5-1 | . | TGCGCCAGCACACGGAGGCCAGGGAACACCGGGGAGCTGTTTTTT | CASTRRPGNTGELFF
TRBJ2-5 | once | TRBV7-9 | . | TGTGCCAGCAGCTTAAATATACCGGGGGCCGGAGAGACCCAGTACTTC | CASSLNIPGAGETQYF
TRBJ2-1 | . | TRBV5-1 | . | TGCGCCAGCAGCTTGGTGGCAACAGCATCCTACAATGAGCAGTTCTTC | CASSLVATASYNEQFF
TRBJ2-2 | . | TRBV10-3 | . | TGTGCCACTTCAGTCGAGGGGATCCCCGGGGAGCTGTTTTTT | CATSVEGIPGELFF
TRBJ2-7 | . | TRBV5-1 | TRBD1 | TGCGCCAGCAGCCTACCGGGACAGGGCTCCTACGAGCAGTACTTC | CASSLPGQGSYEQYF
TRBJ1-2 | . | TRBV5-6 | . | TGTGCCAGCAGCTTTGGAGCTCTGTTGCACTATGGCTACACCTTC | CASSFGALLHYGYTF
TRBJ2-1 | . | TRBV7-6 | . | TGTGCCAGCAGCTTAACCGGGAGCTCCTACAATGAGCAGTTCTTC | CASSLTGSSYNEQFF
TRBJ2-1 | . | TRBV5-1 | . | TGCGCCAGCGCCCAGGAGGGGTACACACACAATGAGCAGTTCTTC | CASAQEGYTHNEQFF
TRBJ2-3 | . | TRBV29-1 | . | TGCAGCGTTTATGCGGATAGCCTCCCAGATACGCAGTATTTT | CSVYADSLPDTQYF
TRBJ1-6 | . | TRBV5-1 | TRBD1 | TGCGCCAGCAGCTGGGGGACAGGGGGCAATAATTCACCCCTCCACTTT | CASSWGTGGNNSPLHF
TRBJ2-1 | . | TRBV5-4 | TRBD2 | TGTGCCAGCAGCTTGGCCGGGGTTAGCGGGGTCTGGGTAGAGCAGTTCTTC | CASSLAGVSGVWVEQFF
TRBJ1-1 | . | TRBV28 | TRBD1 | TGTGCCAGCAGTTACTACGGGACAGGGGGGGACATGAACACTGAAGCTTTCTTT | CASSYYGTGGDMNTEAFF
TRBJ1-4 | few | TRBV11-2 | TRBD1 | TGTGCCAGCAGCCCGGACAGGGGGAGGACTAATGAAAAACTGTTTTTT | CASSPDRGRTNEKLFF
TRBJ2-3 | . | TRBV27 | TRBD2 | TGTGCCAGCAGTTTAGGGGACTACGGCACAGATACGCAGTATTTT | CASSLGDYGTDTQYF
TRBJ2-3 | . | TRBV7-9 | . | TGTGCCAGCAGCTTAGAGGGTGGCACTAGCACAGATACGCAGTATTTT | CASSLEGGTSTDTQYF
TRBJ1-2 | . | TRBV5-1 | . | TGCGCCAGCAGGGTCTACACGGGCGACGATGGCTACACCTTC | CASRVYTGDDGYTF
TRBJ1-3 | . | TRBV30 | . | TGTGCCTGGAGAATGACAGCATGGGGGAACGCCATATATTTT | CAWRMTAWGNAIYF
TRBJ2-1 | once | TRBV5-1 | . | TGCGCCAGCAGCTTCAGCAACAGGGTCTACAATGAGCAGTTCTTC | CASSFSNRVYNEQFF
TRBJ2-7 | . | TRBV7-2 | . | TGTGCCAGCAGCTTAGTGTGGGGCAGGGGTGACGAGCAGTACTTC | CASSLVWGRGDEQYF
TRBJ1-4 | . | TRBV30 | TRBD1 | TGTGCCTGGAGTGGGACAGGGGCGGCAACTAATGAAAAACTGTTTTTT | CAWSGTGAATNEKLFF
TRBJ1-1 | few | TRBV2 | . | TGTGCCACCTTACAGGGACATATGAACACTGAAGCTTTCTTT | CATLQGHMNTEAFF
TRBJ2-6 | medium-sized | TRBV2 | . | TGTGCCAGCAGCCGCGGCGGGGCCAACGTCCTGACTTTC | CASSRGGANVLTF
TRBJ2-4 | . | TRBV4-3 | TRBD2 | TGCGCCAGCAGCCAAGACGGGACTAGCGGGGGCCAAGTAGCCAAAAACATTCAGTACTTC | CASSQDGTSGGQVAKNIQYF
TRBJ1-3 | . | TRBV6-6 | . | TGTGCCAGCAGTTCCCAGGAGCACTCTGGAAACACCATATATTTT | CASSSQEHSGNTIYF
TRBJ1-2 | few | TRBV25-1 | TRBD1 | TGTGCCAGCAGTCAGGGACAGGGGATCTCTGGCTACACCTTC | CASSQGQGISGYTF
TRBJ2-2 | . | TRBV12-5 | TRBD2 | TGTGCTAGTGGTTTGGTTTTGCGGGGGGGTGCGTTTAACACCGGGGAGCTGTTTTTT | CASGLVLRGGAFNTGELFF
TRBJ2-2 | . | TRBV7-6 | TRBD2 | TGTGCCAGCAGCCCGGGGAGGGGAGTCACCGGGGAGCTGTTTTTT | CASSPGRGVTGELFF
TRBJ2-7 | . | TRBV5-4 | . | TGTGCCAGCAGCTTGGCCAACGGGGTGATGAGCTTC | CASSLANGVMSF
TRBJ2-3 | . | TRBV6-5 | . | TGTGCCAGCAGTTTGTCACAGGGTCCGGCAGATACGCAGTATTTT | CASSLSQGPADTQYF
TRBJ2-1 | few | TRBV7-9 | . | TGTGCCAGCAGCGACGGGGGCAGCTCCTACAATGAGCAGTTCTTC | CASSDGGSSYNEQFF